Below are 27 T cell receptor beta chains sequenced from a single sample in a study of identical twins. Each CDR3 protein gets one entry after TCRdb re-called the 5' RACE reads with MiXCR. Among 650,000 to 800,000 distinct CDR3 sequences listed, roughly 8% were seen once. These data were also reused for a study on yellow fever vaccine responses in identical twins.

The material sequenced was PBMCs. These receptors came from a woman under 30 in good health.

This clonotype occurred a few times. The chain is built from TRBV25-1 and TRBJ2-3, with TRBD1 matching 10 bases. The V gene's germline CDR1 is MGHDK and CDR2 SYGVNS. This CDR3 region has 17 residues. V lost 3 bases and J lost 1; bases outside the gene matches: 7. The CDR3 nucleotides are TGTGCCAGCAGTGACGACAGGGGGCGAGTAGGCACAGATACGCAGTATTTT. Protein product: CASSDDRGRVGTDTQYF.

There are a few counts of this clonotype. V usage is TRBV20-1 and J usage is TRBJ2-1; D call uncertain. Germline assignment: CDR1 DFQATT and CDR2 SNEGSKA (reference sequence). The CDR3 covers 15 residues. V was shortened by 0 bases and J by 2 bases, with 11 bases between the two germline ends. The CDR3 here is CSARDEELPYNEQFF. CDR3 coding DNA: TGCAGTGCTAGAGATGAGGAATTGCCCTACAATGAGCAGTTCTTC.

Concerning this clonotype: A clone one base away is much larger, so this may be a read error. This sequence joins TRBV6-2 or TRBV6-3 and TRBJ2-5; D remains unclear. Trimming left V 2 bases short and J 6 bases short, with 13 bases between. The length of the CDR3 is 14 residues. Germline V gene lookup returns CDR1 MNHEY and CDR2 SVGEGT. The chain's CDR3 is CASSYGRTRKTQYF. The CDR3 region has the DNA TGTGCCAGCAGTTACGGACGAACACGAAAGACCCAGTACTTC.

The sample holds a few counts of this clonotype. The chain is built from TRBV18 and TRBJ1-4, with D possibly being TRBD1 (5 bases). CDR1 is KGHSH and CDR2 is LQKENI in the germline V gene. CDR3 length equals 15 residues. The ends were cut back, 1 base at V and 5 bases at J, with 11 bases in the middle. The CDR3 bases are TGTGCCAGCTCACCACTCGGGACGGGGAATGAAAAACTGTTTTTT. This gives the protein CASSPLGTGNEKLFF.

J is TRBJ2-1 and V is TRBV12-3 or TRBV12-4; 10 nucleotides line up with TRBD2. V dropped 1 base and J dropped 8; count of bases not matched to a gene: 8. The CDR3 totals 16 residues. The CDR3 DNA follows: TGTGCCAGCAGTTTAGGGATAGCGGGAGGCTGGGATGAGCAGTTCTTC. It encodes CASSLGIAGGWDEQFF.

The V call is TRBV5-1, the J call TRBJ2-3; 9 positions match TRBD2. Trimming at V came to 5 bases and at J to 5 bases, leaving 12 bases not matched to a gene. Germline CDR1 SGHRS, CDR2 YFSETQ. The CDR3 loop spans 16 amino acids. This chain's CDR3 is CASRVSSGARGDTQYF. CDR3 coding DNA: TGCGCCAGCAGAGTTTCTAGCGGGGCCAGGGGAGATACGCAGTATTTT.

The V call is TRBV12-3 or TRBV12-4, the J call TRBJ2-3, with D possibly being TRBD2 (5 bases). V was shortened by 3 bases and J by 4 bases, with 8 bases between the two germline ends. The CDR3 runs 13 residues. The CDR3 DNA is TGTGCCAGCAGTTTCCCGGGATCAGATACGCAGTATTTT. This translates into CASSFPGSDTQYF.

This clonotype was detected a few times. This chain joins TRBV20-1 and TRBJ2-1; 14 nucleotides agree with TRBD2. CDR1 and CDR2 from the germline V gene are DFQATT and SNEGSKA (reference sequence). CDR3 length equals 18 residues. Trimming cost V 3 bases and J 1 base; bases outside gene matches: 8. Here the CDR3 reads CSARPGLAGESSYNEQFF. CDR3 nucleotide sequence: TGCAGTGCTAGGCCGGGACTAGCGGGAGAATCGTCCTACAATGAGCAGTTCTTC.

Many counts were recorded for this clonotype. The rearrangement joins TRBV28 to TRBJ1-4; D gene unclear. This CDR3 is 14 amino acids long. Trimming pared 3 bases from V and 8 bases from J, leaving 13 bases between. Germline V gives CDR1 MDHEN, CDR2 SYDVKM. Here the CDR3 DNA reads TGTGCCAGCAGTTTTGGTGGTGGGATGGAAAAACTGTTTTTT. Translating gives CASSFGGGMEKLFF.

This clonotype turned up a few times. The V and J genes are TRBV3-1 and TRBJ2-3; D not resolved. Trimming removed 1 base at V and 1 base at J, with 9 bases between. Per germline, CDR1 LGHDT and CDR2 YNNKEL (reference sequence). The CDR3 consists of 15 residues. The CDR3 sequence is CASSQAELRTDTQYF. The CDR3 coding sequence is TGTGCCAGCAGCCAAGCTGAACTCCGCACAGATACGCAGTATTTT.

The chain carries TRBV29-1 and TRBJ2-3; TRBD2 aligns across 7 bases. After removal of 3 bases from V and 0 bases from J, the junction contained 6 bases not matched to a gene. The V gene's germline CDR1 is SQVTM and CDR2 ANQGSEA. This CDR3 region has 15 residues. The CDR3, as DNA: TGCAGCGTTGATACTAGCGCAACTAGCACAGATACGCAGTATTTT. Translation gives CSVDTSATSTDTQYF.

This clonotype was seen at least ten times. This chain uses TRBV5-1 with TRBJ2-7; D call uncertain. The germline V and J ends were trimmed by 5 bases and 3 bases, with 6 bases remaining between them. The CDR3 is made up of 11 amino acids. Germline CDR1 and CDR2: SGHRS and YFSETQ. The CDR3 loop reads CASRNGYEQYF. The CDR3 DNA follows: TGCGCCAGCAGAAATGGCTACGAGCAGTACTTC. The full variable domain, in which reference TRBV5-1 and TRBJ2-7 provide the parts outside the CDR3, is KAGVTQTPRYLIKTRGQQVTLSCSPISGHRSVSWYQQTPGQGLQFLFEYFSETQRNKGNFPGRFSGRQFSNSRSEMNVSTLELGDSALYLCASRNGYEQYFGPGTRLTVT.

In this sample, this clonotype turned up many times. This rearrangement joins TRBV3-1 to TRBJ2-1; 11 bases are shared with TRBD2. The germline CDR1 and CDR2 sequences are LGHDT and YNNKEL (reference sequence). The CDR3 sequence is 18 residues long. Germline trimming cut 0 bases from V and 2 bases from J; bases unmatched to any gene: 6. This chain's CDR3 is CASSQDTSGSITYNEQFF. Written as DNA, the CDR3 is TGTGCCAGCAGCCAAGACACTAGCGGGAGTATCACCTACAATGAGCAGTTCTTC.

The chain carries TRBV7-2 and TRBJ2-1; 10 nucleotides agree with TRBD2. The V gene end was trimmed by 5 bases and the J gene end by 0 bases; junction bases not matched to a gene: 4. Per the germline V gene, CDR1 is SGHTA and CDR2 is FQGNSA. The CDR3 extends over 16 amino acids. The CDR3, as DNA: TGTGCCAGCAGCCACGCTAGCGGGAGCTCCTACAATGAGCAGTTCTTC. The encoded protein is CASSHASGSSYNEQFF.

J is TRBJ1-5 and V is TRBV12-3 or TRBV12-4, with a possible D match to TRBD1 (6 bases). Trimming left V 0 bases short and J 7 bases short, with 16 bases between. The CDR3 consists of 16 residues. The CDR3 DNA is TGTGCCAGCAGTTTAGCCTTCAGGGGAGCAGGACAGCCCCAGCATTTT. Translating gives CASSLAFRGAGQPQHF.

This clonotype was seen at least ten times. The chain links TRBV2 to TRBJ2-3; TRBD1 matches at 8 bases. This CDR3 is built from 14 residues. V was clipped by 4 bases and J by 1 base; unmatched bases: 1. Germline CDR1 and CDR2: SNHLY and FYNNEI. The CDR3, as DNA: TGTGCCAGCAGTGCGACAGGGGGCACAGATACGCAGTATTTT. This encodes CASSATGGTDTQYF.

Turning to this clonotype: A much larger clone lies a single base off, so this may be a read error. This rearrangement joins TRBV4-1 to TRBJ2-7, with a possible D match to TRBD2 (6 bases). Germline V CDR1 and CDR2: MGHRA, YSYEKL. This CDR3 has 14 residues. The CDR3 bases are TGCGCCAGCAGACAAGCGGGTAGCGTCTACGAGCAGTACTTC. Translation: CASRQAGSVYEQYF.

This clonotype was counted between two and nine times. The chain recombines TRBV7-9 with TRBJ2-5; D remains unclear. Trimming pared 3 bases from V and 1 base from J, leaving 12 bases between. Germline CDR1 and CDR2: SEHNR and FQNEAQ (reference sequence). The CDR3 extends over 15 amino acids. CDR3 loop: CASSFKLGTQETQYF. CDR3 in DNA: TGTGCCAGCAGCTTTAAACTGGGAACCCAAGAGACCCAGTACTTC.

This clonotype was recorded many times. The chain links TRBV5-1 to TRBJ1-6; D gene unclear. Looked up from germline, CDR1 is SGHRS and CDR2 is YFSETQ. Trimming took off 4 bases at V and 8 bases at J, with 10 bases between the two ends. The CDR3 runs 13 residues. The CDR3 loop reads CASSPRWDSPLHF. DNA of the CDR3: TGCGCCAGCAGCCCCCGTTGGGATTCACCCCTCCACTTT. The full variable domain, rest sourced from reference TRBV5-1 and TRBJ1-6, is KAGVTQTPRYLIKTRGQQVTLSCSPISGHRSVSWYQQTPGQGLQFLFEYFSETQRNKGNFPGRFSGRQFSNSRSEMNVSTLELGDSALYLCASSPRWDSPLHFGNGTRLTVT.

This clonotype was counted between two and nine times. In DNA form, the CDR3 reads TGTGCCAGCAGCTTAGAATTCTCTGGAAACACCATATATTTT. Encoded protein: CASSLEFSGNTIYF. The chain links TRBV7-2 to TRBJ1-3; D call uncertain. In germline, CDR1 is SGHTA, CDR2 FQGNSA. V was clipped by 1 base and J by 0 bases, with 4 bases between them. The length of the CDR3 is 14 residues.

This clonotype was recorded many times. The genes are TRBV6-1 and TRBJ1-4, with D possibly matching TRBD1 (6 bases). Germline lookup yields CDR1 MNHNS and CDR2 SASEGT. CDR3 length: 14 residues. Trimming removed 6 bases at V and 3 bases at J, with 11 bases between. The CDR3 loop is CASRDRSANEKLFF. The CDR3 bases are TGTGCCAGCAGGGACAGATCAGCTAATGAAAAACTGTTTTTT.

There are many counts of this clonotype. The chain is built from TRBV9 and TRBJ2-7, with 7 bases aligning to TRBD1. Looked up from germline, CDR1 is SGDLS and CDR2 is YYNGEE. With V trimmed by 4 bases and J by 4 bases, 14 bases remained unmatched. The CDR3 extends over 16 amino acids. As DNA, the CDR3 is TGTGCCAGCAGCCCAACTGGACAGGAACCCAATTACGAGCAGTACTTC. It specifies CASSPTGQEPNYEQYF. The complete variable domain, with remaining parts taken from reference TRBV9 and TRBJ2-7, reads DSGVTQTPKHLITATGQRVTLRCSPRSGDLSVYWYQQSLDQGLQFLIQYYNGEERAKGNILERFSAQQFPDLHSELNLSSLELGDSALYFCASSPTGQEPNYEQYFGPGTRLTVT.

V is TRBV5-8 and J is TRBJ1-1; D is unresolved. The CDR3 loop spans 14 amino acids. V lost 2 bases, J lost 4 bases, and 12 bases lay in between. CDR1 is SGHTS, CDR2 YDEGEE, per germline. CDR3 in amino acids: CASSLKERGTEAFF. The CDR3 region has the DNA TGTGCCAGCAGCTTAAAGGAACGGGGCACTGAAGCTTTCTTT.

CDR3 DNA sequence: TGTGCCAGCAGCCCCGAAGGCAGTAGAATTGAAAAACTGTTTTTT. As protein: CASSPEGSRIEKLFF. This chain links TRBV21-1 with TRBJ1-4. TRBV21-1 counts as a pseudogene. The CDR3 is made up of 15 amino acids.

There are a few counts of this clonotype. The rearrangement links TRBV4-3 to TRBJ2-2; 10 nucleotides match TRBD1. Looked up from germline, CDR1 is LGHNA and CDR2 is YSLEER. Trimming cost V 0 bases and J 6 bases; bases outside gene matches: 4. The CDR3 contains 16 residues. The CDR3 DNA is TGCGCCAGCAGCCAAGACCGGGACAGGGGTGCCGGGGAGCTGTTTTTT. Translation: CASSQDRDRGAGELFF.

The gene calls are TRBV27 and TRBJ2-5, with D maybe TRBD2 (5 bases). CDR1 MNHEY and CDR2 SMNVEV come from the germline V gene (reference sequence). The V gene lost 6 bases and the J gene lost 5 bases, with 16 bases spanning the gap. CDR3 size: 14 residues. This chain's CDR3 is CASRPEGEWETQYF. DNA for the CDR3: TGTGCCAGCAGGCCCGAGGGAGAGTGGGAGACCCAGTACTTC.

This clonotype has at least ten counts. The J gene is TRBJ2-1, the V gene TRBV10-3; 12 nucleotides align to TRBD2. Germline CDR1 ENHRY, CDR2 SYGVKD. J was trimmed by 5 bases and V by 10 bases; bases with no gene match: 6. This CDR3 has 14 amino acids. CDR3 coding DNA: TGTGCCAGCCGGACTAGCGGGGACAACAATGAGCAGTTCTTC. Its protein is CASRTSGDNNEQFF.